The 32 T cell receptor beta chains in this list originate from one sample, sequenced in a study of blood T cell repertoires in COVID-19. Some clones are missing from TCRdb's copy, which holds only in-frame ones; the method was immunoSEQ multiplex PCR. Of about 200,000 clones in the sample, approximately 78% were seen once. Material: peripheral blood. The source is an elderly woman with COVID-19, enrolled during active disease.

The chain joins TRBV10-1 to TRBJ1-5; D is ambiguous. Deletions cut 7 bases from V and 9 bases from J, with 10 bases between. The CDR3 has 11 residues. CDR1 is WNHNN, CDR2 SYGVQD, per germline (reference sequence). The CDR3 region has the DNA TGCGCCAGCAACCACGGCGGGCCCCAGCATTTT. Translating it yields CASNHGGPQHF.

The rearrangement joins TRBV6-2 or TRBV6-3 to TRBJ2-3; TRBD2 matches at 9 bases. This CDR3 has 19 amino acids. Germline trimming cut 0 bases from V and 2 bases from J; bases unmatched to any gene: 12. CDR1 and CDR2 from the germline V gene are MNHEY and SVGEGT. The CDR3 DNA is TGTGCCAGCAGTTACTCTTCGGAAGCGGGGGGAGACCCCACAGATACGCAGTATTTT. Encoded protein: CASSYSSEAGGDPTDTQYF.

The chain recombines TRBV6-1 with TRBJ1-5, with a tentative D call TRBD1 (6 bases). There are 19 residues in the CDR3. V was cut by 2 bases and J by 9 bases, with 29 bases left in between. Per the germline V gene, CDR1 is MNHNS and CDR2 is SASEGT. The CDR3 DNA follows: TGTGCCAGCAGTGAAAAGGGAACAGGGTTGGTAGGGCGGATCTGGCCCCAGCATTTT. As protein: CASSEKGTGLVGRIWPQHF.

This clone was recorded once. The CDR3 region has the DNA TGTGCCAGCCCTCCGGGGCGGGAGGGAGAGACCCAGTACTTC. Protein product: CASPPGREGETQYF. V gene TRBV2 combines with J gene TRBJ2-5; 9 nucleotides match TRBD2. The CDR3 covers 14 residues. The V gene end was trimmed by 8 bases and the J gene end by 4 bases; junction bases not matched to a gene: 8. CDR1 is SNHLY, CDR2 FYNNEI, per germline.

This rearrangement joins TRBV19 to TRBJ2-1; weak D call: TRBD1 (5 bases). V lost 2 bases, J lost 0 bases, and 8 bases lay in between. Germline CDR1 reads LNHDA; CDR2 reads SQIVND (reference sequence). The CDR3 totals 15 residues. This chain's CDR3 is CASSIQGFSYNEQFF. CDR3 bases: TGTGCCAGTAGTATACAGGGCTTCTCCTACAATGAGCAGTTCTTC.

The rearrangement links TRBV5-1 to TRBJ1-4; maybe TRBD1 (6 bases). Trimming shortened V by 4 bases and J by 4 bases, and 14 bases separated the two germline ends. Germline V lookup: CDR1 SGHRS, CDR2 YFSETQ. There are 15 residues in the CDR3. In DNA, the CDR3 is TGCGCCAGCAGCCCGACCGGACAGTTTAATGAAAAACTGTTTTTT. It specifies CASSPTGQFNEKLFF.

The chain is built from TRBV2 and TRBJ1-4, with TRBD1 matching 8 bases. The V gene end was trimmed by 9 bases and the J gene end by 3 bases; junction bases not matched to a gene: 3. CDR3 length: 13 residues. Looked up from germline, CDR1 is SNHLY and CDR2 is FYNNEI. This CDR3 is CASTTGANEKLFF. The DNA for the CDR3 is TGTGCCAGTACGACAGGGGCTAATGAAAAACTGTTTTTT.

The sample holds a few counts of this clone. The rearrangement joins TRBV5-4 to TRBJ1-4; a weak D match, TRBD1 (6 bases). Germline-derived CDR1 and CDR2 are SGHNT and YYREEE (reference sequence). The V end was cut by 4 bases, the J end by 4 bases, with 14 bases between. The CDR3 is made up of 15 amino acids. The CDR3 loop reads CASSKTTGYNEKLFF. CDR3 sequence (DNA): TGTGCCAGCAGCAAAACTACAGGGTATAATGAAAAACTGTTTTTT. Full variable domain (rest looked up from reference TRBV5-4 and TRBJ1-4): ETGVTQSPTHLIKTRGQQVTLRCSSQSGHNTVSWYQQALGQGPQFIFQYYREEENGRGNFPPRFSGLQFPNYSSELNVNALELDDSALYLCASSKTTGYNEKLFFGSGTQLSVL.

The chain carries TRBV18 and TRBJ2-7, with 9 bases matching TRBD1. The trim removed 4 bases at V and 1 base at J, leaving 2 bases unmatched. CDR1 and CDR2 (germline): KGHSH, LQKENI. This CDR3 is built from 14 residues. CDR3 region: CASSRDRASYEQYF. For the CDR3, the DNA is TGTGCCAGCTCACGGGACAGGGCTTCCTACGAGCAGTACTTC.

The chain joins TRBV4-3 to TRBJ1-4; 7 positions agree with TRBD1. The germline V gene has CDR1 LGHNA and CDR2 YSLEER. The CDR3 contains 15 residues. Trimming cost V 0 bases and J 8 bases; bases outside gene matches: 6. The chain's CDR3 is CASSQDLQGREKLFF. The CDR3 coding sequence is TGCGCCAGCAGCCAAGATTTACAGGGGAGGGAAAAACTGTTTTTT.

On this clone itself: Within the sample, other DNA sequences also encode this same CDR3. This chain uses TRBV7-3 with TRBJ2-5; D is possibly TRBD2 (6 bases). The V gene's germline CDR1 is SGHTA and CDR2 FQGTGA. CDR3 length: 14 amino acids. V was pared by 5 bases and J by 1 base, with 11 bases between. CDR3 protein: CASSPTGVQETQYF. The CDR3 DNA reads as TGTGCCAGCAGCCCTACGGGGGTCCAAGAGACCCAGTACTTC.

This chain uses TRBV4-1 with TRBJ1-1; weak D call: TRBD1 (6 bases). CDR3 length equals 15 residues. Between the trimmed V and J ends, which lost 1 base and 3 bases, there was a span of 12 bases. Germline CDR1 and CDR2: MGHRA and YSYEKL. CDR3 nucleotides: TGCGCCAGCAGCCAAGGGTACAGGGCGGACACTGAAGCTTTCTTT. As protein: CASSQGYRADTEAFF.

The rearrangement links TRBV5-1 to TRBJ1-1, with a tentative D call TRBD1 (5 bases). Looked up from germline, CDR1 is SGHRS and CDR2 is YFSETQ. V lost 0 bases and J lost 0, with 9 bases in between. CDR3 length equals 15 residues. CDR3 amino acids: CASSLADRLNTEAFF. The DNA of the CDR3 is TGCGCCAGCAGCTTGGCCGACAGATTGAACACTGAAGCTTTCTTT.

Comments on this clone: Other DNA sequences in the sample encode the same CDR3. This rearrangement joins TRBV28 to TRBJ1-5, with unresolved D. Germline CDR1 and CDR2: MDHEN and SYDVKM. V lost 3 bases, J lost 9 bases, and 9 bases lay in between. The CDR3 runs to 12 residues. The CDR3 DNA reads as TGTGCCAGCAGTTTGAGGGCCCCGCCCCAGCATTTT. It codes for CASSLRAPPQHF.

This chain connects TRBV2 to TRBJ2-7; 11 bases are a match to TRBD2. Per germline, CDR1 SNHLY and CDR2 FYNNEI. V lost 6 bases and J lost 11; bases outside the gene matches: 6. This CDR3 comprises 12 residues. The CDR3 loop is CASRSTSGGEYF. CDR3 DNA sequence: TGTGCCAGCAGGTCCACTAGCGGGGGAGAGTACTTC.

V usage is TRBV3-1 (or the pseudogene TRBV3-2) and J usage is TRBJ2-7; 7 bases are shared with TRBD1. Germline CDR1 reads LGHDT; CDR2 reads YNNKEL (reference sequence). The CDR3 is 14 amino acids. Trimming at V came to 3 bases and at J to 2 bases, leaving 4 bases not matched to a gene. This CDR3 reads CASSHGTAAYEQYF. Here the CDR3 DNA reads TGTGCCAGCAGCCACGGGACAGCAGCCTACGAGCAGTACTTC.

This clone appeared a few times. Distinct nucleotide sequences in the sample also encode this CDR3. The chain links TRBV7-2 to TRBJ2-7; 11 nucleotides match TRBD2. The V and J ends lost 3 bases and 3 bases, in that order; junction bases with no gene match: 4. Germline CDR1 is SGHTA and CDR2 is FQGNSA. The CDR3 length is 15 residues. The CDR3 DNA reads TGTGCCAGCAGCTTCCTCGGGACTAGCGGCTACGAGCAGTACTTC. It yields the protein CASSFLGTSGYEQYF.

This clone was counted a few times. This chain links TRBV11-2 with TRBJ1-5; a possible D gene is TRBD1 (6 bases). The V end was cut by 5 bases, the J end by 4 bases, with 12 bases between. CDR3 length equals 14 residues. Looked up from germline, CDR1 is SGHAT and CDR2 is FQNNGV. DNA for the CDR3: TGTGCCAGCAGCCTAGGGGGGGGGAATCAGCCCCAGCATTTT. This codes for CASSLGGGNQPQHF. The whole variable domain, remainder taken from reference TRBV11-2 and TRBJ1-5, is EAGVAQSPRYKIIEKRQSVAFWCNPISGHATLYWYQQILGQGPKLLIQFQNNGVVDDSQLPKDRFSAERLKGVDSTLKIQPAKLEDSAVYLCASSLGGGNQPQHFGDGTRLSIL.

This clone was counted only a few times. CDR3 region: CASRDAILAGVRDEQFF. CDR3 nucleotide sequence: TGTGCCAGCAGGGACGCGATACTAGCGGGAGTTCGCGATGAGCAGTTCTTC. The V and J genes are TRBV2 and TRBJ2-1, with 11 nucleotides matching TRBD2. Losses at the gene ends were 6 bases for V and 8 bases for J; bases not matched to a gene: 15. Looked up from germline, CDR1 is SNHLY and CDR2 is FYNNEI. There are 17 residues in the CDR3. Using reference TRBV2 and TRBJ2-1 for the parts outside the CDR3, the full variable domain is EPEVTQTPSHQVTQMGQEVILRCVPISNHLYFYWYRQILGQKVEFLVSFYNNEISEKSEIFDDQFSVERPDGSNFTLKIRSTKLEDSAMYFCASRDAILAGVRDEQFFGPGTRLTVL.

The CDR3 sequence is CASHPTGTLPSGNTIYF. The CDR3 nucleotides are TGTGCCAGCCACCCAACCGGGACTCTACCCTCCGGAAACACCATATATTTT. The genes are TRBV19 and TRBJ1-3; D might be TRBD1 (5 bases). CDR3 length equals 17 residues. CDR1 LNHDA and CDR2 SQIVND come from the germline V gene (reference sequence). V was shortened by 9 bases and J by 4 bases, with 25 bases between the two germline ends.

The chain uses TRBV5-1 and TRBJ2-7; TRBD1 agrees at 8 bases. CDR1 is SGHRS and CDR2 is YFSETQ in the germline V gene. The CDR3 length is 14 residues. V shed 4 bases, J shed 4 bases, and the junction held 7 bases outside the gene matches. The CDR3 is CASSQGQVNYEQYF. Written as DNA, the CDR3 is TGCGCCAGCAGCCAGGGACAGGTCAATTACGAGCAGTACTTC. Together with reference TRBV5-1 and TRBJ2-7, the CDR3 gives the full variable domain: KAGVTQTPRYLIKTRGQQVTLSCSPISGHRSVSWYQQTPGQGLQFLFEYFSETQRNKGNFPGRFSGRQFSNSRSEMNVSTLELGDSALYLCASSQGQVNYEQYFGPGTRLTVT.

The J gene is TRBJ2-3, the V gene TRBV7-3, with 12 bases aligning to TRBD2. The CDR3 is 16 amino acids. The V gene's germline CDR1 is SGHTA and CDR2 FQGTGA. Germline trimming cut 5 bases from V and 6 bases from J; bases unmatched to any gene: 9. Here the CDR3 reads CASSLRLAGAMDTQYF. The CDR3 coding sequence is TGTGCCAGCAGCCTACGACTAGCGGGAGCGATGGATACGCAGTATTTT.

V is TRBV28 and J is TRBJ2-7; 10 nucleotides align to TRBD2. Germline assignment: CDR1 MDHEN and CDR2 SYDVKM. The CDR3 extends over 15 amino acids. V lost 5 bases, J lost 2 bases, and 6 bases stayed unmatched. This CDR3 reads CASSPLGTSAYEQYF. The CDR3 DNA reads as TGTGCCAGCAGTCCGTTAGGGACTAGCGCCTACGAGCAGTACTTC.

The rearrangement joins TRBV5-6 to TRBJ1-4, with D uncertain. Per germline, CDR1 SGHDT and CDR2 YYEEEE. The CDR3 is 14 residues long. V was shortened by 1 base and J by 7 bases, with 11 bases between the two germline ends. Written as DNA, the CDR3 is TGTGCCAGCAGCTTGTACCCCAGCGGTGAAAAACTGTTTTTT. As protein: CASSLYPSGEKLFF.

This chain links TRBV6-5 with TRBJ1-1; maybe TRBD1 (5 bases). This CDR3 spans 13 amino acids. With 2 bases removed from V and 4 bases from J, the gap between germline ends came to 8 bases. Germline values: CDR1 MNHEY, CDR2 SVGAGI. The CDR3 DNA is TGTGCCAGCAGTTACAGGCAGGGCACTGAAGCTTTCTTT. It specifies CASSYRQGTEAFF.

V and J are TRBV5-6 and TRBJ2-6; 10 nucleotides align to TRBD1. The ends lost 3 bases at V and 3 bases at J; junction bases unmatched: 3. CDR1 is SGHDT and CDR2 is YYEEEE in the germline V gene. The CDR3 extends over 16 amino acids. The CDR3 DNA reads TGTGCCAGCAGCTCGGACAGGGGGTATGGGGCCAACGTCCTGACTTTC. Its protein is CASSSDRGYGANVLTF.

The rearrangement joins TRBV5-4 to TRBJ2-2; 9 positions match TRBD1. Germline V CDR1 and CDR2: SGHNT, YYREEE (reference sequence). The ends lost 2 bases at V and 7 bases at J; junction bases unmatched: 6. CDR3 length: 15 residues. This chain's CDR3 is CASSFRDRESGELFF. The DNA of the CDR3 is TGTGCCAGCAGCTTCCGGGACAGGGAAAGCGGGGAGCTGTTTTTT.

The chain has TRBV9 and TRBJ1-1; TRBD1 might be the D (6 bases). CDR1 SGDLS and CDR2 YYNGEE come from the germline V gene. CDR3 length equals 14 residues. V was shortened by 2 bases and J by 1 base, with 9 bases between the two germline ends. CDR3 sequence reads: CASSVRGRNTEAFF. The CDR3, as DNA: TGTGCCAGCAGCGTCAGGGGTCGGAACACTGAAGCTTTCTTT.

The chain uses TRBV12-3 or TRBV12-4 and TRBJ2-1; D may be TRBD1 (6 bases). The length of the CDR3 is 13 residues. Between the trimmed V and J ends, which lost 6 bases and 3 bases, there was a span of 9 bases. The CDR3 sequence is CASRLQGYNEQFF. CDR3 sequence (DNA): TGTGCCAGCAGGTTACAGGGCTACAATGAGCAGTTCTTC.

This clone was seen a single time. The chain has TRBV6-5 and TRBJ2-1, with TRBD1 matching over 7 bases. Germline assignment: CDR1 MNHEY and CDR2 SVGAGI. With V trimmed by 8 bases and J by 6 bases, 10 bases remained unmatched. There are 14 residues in the CDR3. The CDR3 reads CASSPGTVLNEQFF. The CDR3, as DNA: TGTGCCAGCTCTCCCGGGACAGTGCTCAATGAGCAGTTCTTC.

The V and J genes are TRBV19 and TRBJ1-4; maybe TRBD1 (6 bases). The V gene lost 8 bases and the J gene lost 0 bases, with 7 bases spanning the gap. The CDR3 loop spans 13 amino acids. CDR1 LNHDA and CDR2 SQIVND come from the germline V gene (reference sequence). This CDR3 is CASRQATNEKLFF. The DNA for the CDR3 is TGTGCCAGTCGACAGGCAACTAATGAAAAACTGTTTTTT.

V is TRBV5-1 and J is TRBJ2-1; TRBD2 matches at 11 bases. The germline V gene has CDR1 SGHRS and CDR2 YFSETQ. The ends lost 0 bases at V and 5 bases at J; junction bases unmatched: 7. The CDR3 has 17 amino acids. DNA of the CDR3: TGCGCCAGCAGCTTGGCACAGACTAGCGGGACGGACAATGAGCAGTTCTTC. As protein: CASSLAQTSGTDNEQFF.